Sequencing of this T cell receptor (beta chain) was carried out in a study of OX40 agonist ivuxolimab in advanced cancers. Germline V lookup: CDR1 MNHEY, CDR2 SMNVEV (reference sequence). The CDR3 spans 17 residues. There are a few counts of this clone. Germline is not matched at one junction end, which may reflect a read error. The method was immunoSEQ multiplex PCR; TCRdb's version includes in-frame clones alone and lacks a portion of them. The table has approximately 76,000 clones, 75% to 90% seen once. Specimen: CD4+ or CD8+ T cells sorted from blood, collected in a trial of the OX40 agonist ivuxolimab. The rearrangement links TRBV27 to TRBJ2-2; 10 nucleotides line up with TRBD1. The receptor comes from an adult with an advanced solid tumor such as melanoma, head and neck, liver or kidney cancer. CDR3 bases: TGTGCCAGCAGTATATCTTCCGGGACAGGGGTCGCCGGGGAGCTGTTTTTT. It is translated as CASSISSGTGVAGELFF.